These 23 T cell receptor beta chains were all obtained from the same sample, sequenced in a study of identical twins. TCRdb recomputed calls from the 5' RACE reads with MiXCR, one row per CDR3 protein. Counted here are approximately 890,000 distinct CDR3 sequences, roughly an eighth occurring once; the ten biggest clones make up roughly 1.6%. This same sample was also taken into another study, of yellow fever vaccine responses in identical twins.

Sequencing was done on a sample of PBMCs. Receptor source: a woman younger than 30 in good health.

As regards this clonotype: A junction end diverges from the germline sequence, so it may reflect a read error. V is TRBV20-1 and J is TRBJ1-2; no definite D call. In germline, CDR1 is DFQATT, CDR2 SNEGSKA (reference sequence). The length of the CDR3 is 13 residues. CDR3 bases: TGCGGTGCTAGAGATACGACTATCTATGGCTACACCTTC. Protein product: CGARDTTIYGYTF.

The rearrangement links TRBV2 to TRBJ2-4, with 8 bases fitting TRBD2. In germline, CDR1 is SNHLY, CDR2 FYNNEI. This CDR3 is 12 amino acids long. With V trimmed by 8 bases and J by 6 bases, 3 bases remained unmatched. As DNA, the CDR3 is TGTGCCAGCGGGACTAGGGGAAACATTCAGTACTTC. It codes for CASGTRGNIQYF.

This clonotype has ten or more counts. This chain links TRBV7-3 with TRBJ2-2; tentatively, D is TRBD1 (5 bases). The V end was cut by 3 bases, the J end by 6 bases, with 8 bases between. Looked up from germline, CDR1 is SGHTA and CDR2 is FQGTGA. The length of the CDR3 is 13 residues. CDR3 bases: TGTGCCAGCAGCTTCTCAGGGCCCGGGGAGCTGTTTTTT. It codes for CASSFSGPGELFF.

J is TRBJ2-2 and V is TRBV20-1; TRBD1 matches 10 bases. V trimming: 4 bases; J trimming: 4 bases; junction bases outside the gene matches: 9. The CDR3 is 16 amino acids. Germline loops: CDR1 DFQATT, CDR2 SNEGSKA (reference sequence). CDR3 coding DNA: TGCAGTGCTACAAAAAGACAGGGGGCGTTCACCGGGGAGCTGTTTTTT. Its translation is CSATKRQGAFTGELFF.

This clonotype was counted only a few times. V and J are TRBV27 and TRBJ1-5; no clear D. In germline, CDR1 is MNHEY, CDR2 SMNVEV (reference sequence). The ends were cut back, 3 bases at V and 0 bases at J, with 9 bases in the middle. This CDR3 has 15 amino acids. The CDR3 DNA reads TGTGCCAGCAGTTTTTCCGGAAATAGCAATCAGCCCCAGCATTTT. Residues: CASSFSGNSNQPQHF.

This clonotype was detected a few times. The rearrangement links TRBV2 to TRBJ2-1; TRBD2 might be the D (6 bases). The CDR3 runs 13 residues. The V end was cut by 1 base, the J end by 6 bases, with 7 bases between. Germline CDR1 is SNHLY and CDR2 is FYNNEI. CDR3 sequence: CASSEVGGNEQFF. The DNA of the CDR3 is TGTGCCAGCAGTGAAGTGGGGGGCAATGAGCAGTTCTTC. Complete variable domain (other parts from reference TRBV2 and TRBJ2-1): EPEVTQTPSHQVTQMGQEVILRCVPISNHLYFYWYRQILGQKVEFLVSFYNNEISEKSEIFDDQFSVERPDGSNFTLKIRSTKLEDSAMYFCASSEVGGNEQFFGPGTRLTVL.

V is TRBV28 and J is TRBJ2-2; D possibly corresponds to TRBD1 (6 bases). V lost 4 bases and J lost 2, with 14 bases in between. CDR1 is MDHEN and CDR2 is SYDVKM in the germline V gene. The CDR3 is 16 amino acids. CDR3 sequence reads: CASSSSGTLNTGELFF. The DNA of the CDR3 is TGTGCCAGCAGTTCCTCCGGGACACTTAACACCGGGGAGCTGTTTTTT.

This clonotype was counted a few times. The chain employs TRBV5-1 and TRBJ2-3; 12 nucleotides match TRBD2. The CDR3 length is 17 residues. The V segment lost 0 bases and the J segment 5 bases; nucleotides outside the gene matches: 7. In germline, CDR1 is SGHRS, CDR2 YFSETQ. CDR3 in amino acids: CASSLAASGRAKDTQYF. The CDR3 DNA reads TGCGCCAGCAGCTTGGCCGCTAGCGGGAGGGCCAAAGATACGCAGTATTTT.

The sample holds a few counts of this clonotype. CDR3 nucleotides: TGTGCCAGCAGCTCGAGCGGGAGTGGGGCCTACAATGAGCAGTTCTTC. Its protein is CASSSSGSGAYNEQFF. This rearrangement joins TRBV7-9 to TRBJ2-1; 8 bases map to TRBD2. The germline V gene has CDR1 SEHNR and CDR2 FQNEAQ (reference sequence). J was trimmed by 2 bases and V by 4 bases; bases with no gene match: 7. CDR3 length equals 16 residues.

This clonotype came up a few times. The genes are TRBV5-1 and TRBJ1-2; 8 nucleotides line up with TRBD1. The germline CDR1 and CDR2 sequences are SGHRS and YFSETQ. With 2 bases clipped from V and 4 bases from J, the junction kept 4 bases outside the gene matches. CDR3 size: 14 residues. The CDR3 DNA reads TGCGCCAGCAGCTTCAGGGGGCTTGGCTATGGCTACACCTTC. Translated, it gives CASSFRGLGYGYTF.

The chain couples TRBV12-5 to TRBJ1-5; D is unresolved. CDR3 length equals 13 residues. Trimming took 7 bases from V and 7 from J, leaving 14 bases between them. The germline CDR1 and CDR2 sequences are LGHNT and FRNRAP. CDR3 DNA: TGTGCTAGTGCCGAGCAGGCTGGGCAGCCCCAGCATTTT. As protein: CASAEQAGQPQHF. The complete variable domain, with remaining parts taken from reference TRBV12-5 and TRBJ1-5, reads DARVTQTPRHKVTEMGQEVTMRCQPILGHNTVFWYRQTMMQGLELLAYFRNRAPLDDSGMPKDRFSAEMPDATLATLKIQPSEPRDSAVYFCASAEQAGQPQHFGDGTRLSIL.

The V and J genes are TRBV7-2 and TRBJ2-2; a weak D match, TRBD2 (6 bases). The CDR3 loop spans 14 amino acids. Trimming removed 1 base at V and 6 bases at J, with 9 bases between. The germline CDR1 and CDR2 sequences are SGHTA and FQGNSA. CDR3 DNA: TGTGCCAGCAGCTTAGGGGGAGGCGCCGGGGAGCTGTTTTTT. Translation: CASSLGGGAGELFF.

This chain connects TRBV9 to TRBJ2-3; 7 nucleotides align to TRBD2. CDR1 is SGDLS, CDR2 YYNGEE, per germline. With 4 bases clipped from V and 6 bases from J, the junction kept 5 bases outside the gene matches. This CDR3 comprises 13 residues. CDR3 nucleotides: TGTGCCAGCAGCTTGACTAGCTTTGATACGCAGTATTTT. Translating it yields CASSLTSFDTQYF.

The table lists this clonotype with a few counts. V is TRBV10-1 and J is TRBJ2-7; D is uncertain. The CDR3 loop spans 12 amino acids. V was shortened by 4 bases and J by 7 bases, with 11 bases between the two germline ends. The V gene's germline CDR1 is WNHNN and CDR2 SYGVQD (reference sequence). For the CDR3, the DNA is TGCGCCAGCAGTGGGGCAGGAATGGAGCAGTACTTC. Translating it yields CASSGAGMEQYF.

The chain combines TRBV5-6 with TRBJ2-2; 11 nucleotides agree with TRBD2. V lost 4 bases, J lost 9 bases, and 11 bases stayed unmatched. CDR3 length equals 16 residues. Germline CDR1 and CDR2: SGHDT and YYEEEE. The CDR3 DNA sequence: TGTGCCAGCAGCCAACTAGCGGGGGCCCTCATTTGGGAGCTGTTTTTT. Protein product: CASSQLAGALIWELFF. Full variable domain (remainder filled in from reference TRBV5-6 and TRBJ2-2): DAGVTQSPTHLIKTRGQQVTLRCSPKSGHDTVSWYQQALGQGPQFIFQYYEEEERQRGNFPDRFSGHQFPNYSSELNVNALLLGDSALYLCASSQLAGALIWELFFGEGSRLTVL.

CDR3: CASSFYPGQSGVETQYF. CDR3 DNA: TGTGCCAGCAGTTTCTACCCGGGACAGTCAGGGGTGGAGACCCAGTACTTC. This chain uses TRBV28 with TRBJ2-5; 7 bases are a match to TRBD1. Germline loops: CDR1 MDHEN, CDR2 SYDVKM. The CDR3 covers 17 residues. The J segment lost 5 bases and the V segment lost 3 bases, leaving 15 bases of the junction unmatched.

This clonotype came up a few times. The chain couples TRBV6-1 to TRBJ1-3, with unresolved D. Germline CDR1 and CDR2: MNHNS and SASEGT. The V end was cut by 6 bases, the J end by 0 bases, with 15 bases between. This CDR3 spans 16 amino acids. The DNA of the CDR3 is TGTGCCAGCAGGTCCAGCCTTCAGAGCTCTGGAAACACCATATATTTT. Translated: CASRSSLQSSGNTIYF.

This chain uses TRBV20-1 with TRBJ1-5; D ambiguous. V was pared by 0 bases and J by 4 bases, with 13 bases between. CDR1 DFQATT and CDR2 SNEGSKA come from the germline V gene (reference sequence). CDR3 length equals 15 residues. CDR3: CSARDLGAQNQPQHF. CDR3 DNA: TGCAGTGCTAGAGATCTCGGTGCCCAAAATCAGCCCCAGCATTTT.

The CDR3 nucleotides read TGCGCCAGCAGCCCTTGGGACAGGGTCACCTACAATGAGCAGTTCTTC. It codes for CASSPWDRVTYNEQFF. V and J are TRBV5-1 and TRBJ2-1, with 9 bases matching TRBD1. The length of the CDR3 is 16 residues. Germline V gene sequence: CDR1 SGHRS, CDR2 YFSETQ. V was pared by 4 bases and J by 2 bases, with 7 bases of the junction left unmatched. Supplemented by reference TRBV5-1 and TRBJ2-1, the full variable domain reads KAGVTQTPRYLIKTRGQQVTLSCSPISGHRSVSWYQQTPGQGLQFLFEYFSETQRNKGNFPGRFSGRQFSNSRSEMNVSTLELGDSALYLCASSPWDRVTYNEQFFGPGTRLTVL.

V is TRBV5-1 and J is TRBJ2-2, with 7 bases aligning to TRBD2. The J segment lost 0 bases and the V segment lost 4 bases, leaving 3 bases of the junction unmatched. The V gene's germline CDR1 is SGHRS and CDR2 YFSETQ. This CDR3 contains 15 residues. CDR3 DNA sequence: TGCGCCAGCAGCGGGGGACTACCGAACACCGGGGAGCTGTTTTTT. Translated, it gives CASSGGLPNTGELFF.

This clonotype was counted a few times. The gene calls are TRBV3-1 and TRBJ2-5; perhaps D is TRBD1 or TRBD2 (6 bases each). Germline lookup yields CDR1 LGHDT and CDR2 YNNKEL (reference sequence). This CDR3 is built from 18 residues. Trimming shortened V by 6 bases and J by 5 bases, and 28 bases separated the two germline ends. This CDR3 reads CASSQLPTGAWKGETQYF. For the CDR3, the DNA is TGTGCCAGCAGTCAGCTTCCGACGGGGGCGTGGAAGGGGGAGACCCAGTACTTC.

The sample holds many counts of this clonotype. The gene calls are TRBV4-1 and TRBJ2-1, with a tentative D call TRBD1 (5 bases). The CDR3 sequence is 17 residues long. Per germline, CDR1 MGHRA and CDR2 YSYEKL. Between the trimmed V and J ends, which lost 3 bases and 4 bases, there was a span of 19 bases. The CDR3 reads CASSQEGVGTKYNEQFF. CDR3 DNA: TGCGCCAGCAGCCAGGAAGGGGTTGGTACAAAGTACAATGAGCAGTTCTTC.

A few counts support this clonotype. V is TRBV2 and J is TRBJ2-3; no clear D gene. V lost 8 bases and J lost 2, with 14 bases in between. Germline V gene sequence: CDR1 SNHLY, CDR2 FYNNEI. This CDR3 has 14 residues. The CDR3 region is CASLRKELTDTQYF. The CDR3 coding sequence is TGTGCCAGCTTGCGGAAAGAACTCACAGATACGCAGTATTTT.